This TCR beta chain derives from a study of T cell responses to AZD1222 COVID-19 vaccine. With respect to this clone: Its antigen is not identified.

TCRdb's table, derived via immunoSEQ multiplex PCR, lists solely in-frame clones and lacks some. The sample consists of around 140,000 clones, 85% to 95% of them appearing once. This CDR3 has 14 amino acids. CDR1 LNHDA and CDR2 SQIVND come from the germline V gene (reference sequence). V lost 9 bases to trimming and J lost 6 bases; unmatched junction nucleotides: 11. Broader study findings: Receipt of two AZD1222 doses was followed by a rise in Spike-specific TCR breadth and depth. The repertoires were collected only after the peak T cell response. Mostly white British, mostly female donors; authors suggested clonal diversity may be underestimated.

The chain couples TRBV19 to TRBJ2-1, with TRBD1 identical over 7 bases. Sample: peripheral blood, taken after recovery from COVID-19. This receptor was obtained from an adult who had recovered from COVID-19. The CDR3 protein is CASRQGRGGNEQFF. CDR3 DNA sequence: TGTGCCAGCAGACAGGGCCGAGGGGGCAATGAGCAGTTCTTC.